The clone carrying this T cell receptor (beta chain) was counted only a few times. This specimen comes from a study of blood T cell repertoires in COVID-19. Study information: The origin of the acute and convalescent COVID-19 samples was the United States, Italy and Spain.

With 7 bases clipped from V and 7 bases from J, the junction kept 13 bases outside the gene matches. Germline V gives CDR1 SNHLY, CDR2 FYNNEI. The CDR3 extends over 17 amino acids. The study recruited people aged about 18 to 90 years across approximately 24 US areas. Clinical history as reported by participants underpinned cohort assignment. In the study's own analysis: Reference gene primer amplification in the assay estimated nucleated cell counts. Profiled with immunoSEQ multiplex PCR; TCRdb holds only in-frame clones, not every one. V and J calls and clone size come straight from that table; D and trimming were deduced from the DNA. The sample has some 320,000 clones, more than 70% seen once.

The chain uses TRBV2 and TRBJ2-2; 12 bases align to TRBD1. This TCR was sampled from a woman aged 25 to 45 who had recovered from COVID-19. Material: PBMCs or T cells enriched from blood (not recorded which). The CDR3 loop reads CASTKSGQGAIRGELFF. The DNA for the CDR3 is TGTGCCAGCACCAAATCGGGACAGGGGGCGATCCGCGGGGAGCTGTTTTTT.